This TCR beta chain derives from a study of T-cell memory formation after mild COVID-19. Across the whole study: The TCR clusters were mostly specific to one donor.

About this clonotype: Its antigen remains unknown.

Each CDR3 protein is one row after TCRdb ran MiXCR on the 5' RACE reads. The profile shows 140,000 or so distinct CDR3 sequences, 6% to 7% of them singletons. General study points: Contracting clones from day 15 to 85 had balanced CD4/CD8; later expanders favoured CD4+.

This CDR3 comprises 14 residues. J lost 3 bases, V lost 6 bases, and 7 bases had no gene match. CDR1 is LNHNV and CDR2 is YYDKDF in the germline V gene (reference sequence). The sequenced material came from PBMCs or a T cell subset sorted from them (not recorded which). The origin of this receptor is an adult woman who had mild COVID-19 (a few samples of this study predate the infection). Cell type and time point are not known. V gene TRBV15 combines with J gene TRBJ1-1; 7 bases match TRBD1. The CDR3 is CATRGQVLDTEAFF. The CDR3 DNA sequence: TGTGCCACCAGAGGACAGGTTTTGGACACTGAAGCTTTCTTT.